The clone carrying this TCR beta chain showed up just a few times. CDR1 is ENHRY, CDR2 SYGVKD, per germline. The V end was cut by 10 bases, the J end by 2 bases, with 19 bases between. This CDR3 contains 15 residues. This sample is part of a study of blood T cells in healthy people across ages. With a J-beta primer mix and a sample-barcoded 5' primer, a second PCR ran about 7 to 12 cycles. MiXCR, run by TCRdb on the 5' RACE reads, gives a single entry per CDR3 protein. The sample lists hundreds of thousands of distinct CDR3 sequences, 20% to 25% occurring once. These data are also associated with another study on T cells of mothers and their children.

V usage is TRBV10-3 and J usage is TRBJ2-3, with TRBD2 as a possible D gene (6 bases). Sequencing was done on a sample of blood. The receptor was isolated from a boy aged 10-17 years in good health. As DNA, the CDR3 is TGTGCCACCTCTGGGGTGCGGGGACCCACAGATACGCAGTATTTT. It codes for CATSGVRGPTDTQYF.